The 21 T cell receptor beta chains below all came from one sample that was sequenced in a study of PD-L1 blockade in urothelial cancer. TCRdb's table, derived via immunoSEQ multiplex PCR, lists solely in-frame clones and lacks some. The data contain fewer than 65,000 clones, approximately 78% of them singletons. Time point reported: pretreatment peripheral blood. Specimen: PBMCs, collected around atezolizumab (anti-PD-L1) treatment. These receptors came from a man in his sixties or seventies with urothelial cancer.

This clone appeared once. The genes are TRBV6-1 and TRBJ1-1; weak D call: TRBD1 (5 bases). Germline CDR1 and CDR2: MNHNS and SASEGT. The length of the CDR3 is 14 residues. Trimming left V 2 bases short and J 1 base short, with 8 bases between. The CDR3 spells CASSERGANTEAFF. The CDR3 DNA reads TGTGCCAGCAGTGAACGTGGGGCGAACACTGAAGCTTTCTTT.

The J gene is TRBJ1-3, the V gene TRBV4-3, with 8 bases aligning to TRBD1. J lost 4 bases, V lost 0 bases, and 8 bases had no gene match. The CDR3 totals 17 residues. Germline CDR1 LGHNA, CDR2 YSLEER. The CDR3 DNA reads TGCGCCAGCAGCCAAGATCCGATTGGACAGGGCGGAAACACCATATATTTT. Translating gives CASSQDPIGQGGNTIYF.

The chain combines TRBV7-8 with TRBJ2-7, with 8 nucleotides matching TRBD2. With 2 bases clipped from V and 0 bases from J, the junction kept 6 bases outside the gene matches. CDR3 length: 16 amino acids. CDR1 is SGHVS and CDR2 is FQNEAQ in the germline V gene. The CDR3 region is CASSLWVAGNSYEQYF. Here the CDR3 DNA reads TGTGCCAGCAGCTTATGGGTAGCGGGGAACTCCTACGAGCAGTACTTC.

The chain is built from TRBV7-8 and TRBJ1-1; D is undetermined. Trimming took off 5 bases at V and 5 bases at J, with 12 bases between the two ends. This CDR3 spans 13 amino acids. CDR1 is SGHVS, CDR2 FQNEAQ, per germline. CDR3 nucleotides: TGTGCCAGCAGCGGCCGGACTTTGACTGAAGCTTTCTTT. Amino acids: CASSGRTLTEAFF.

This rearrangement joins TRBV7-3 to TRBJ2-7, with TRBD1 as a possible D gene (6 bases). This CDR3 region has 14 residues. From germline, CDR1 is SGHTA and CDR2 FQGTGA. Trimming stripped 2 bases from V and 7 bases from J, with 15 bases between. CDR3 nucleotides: TGTGCCAGCAGCTTATCAGGGGCCTCCTCTGAGCAGTACTTC. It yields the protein CASSLSGASSEQYF.

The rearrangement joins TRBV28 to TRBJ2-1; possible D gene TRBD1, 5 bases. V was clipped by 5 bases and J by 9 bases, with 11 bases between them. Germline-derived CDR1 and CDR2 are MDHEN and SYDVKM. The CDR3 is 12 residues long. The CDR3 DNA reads TGTGCCAGCAGTCTCATCCAGGGTGAGCAGTTCTTC. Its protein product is CASSLIQGEQFF.

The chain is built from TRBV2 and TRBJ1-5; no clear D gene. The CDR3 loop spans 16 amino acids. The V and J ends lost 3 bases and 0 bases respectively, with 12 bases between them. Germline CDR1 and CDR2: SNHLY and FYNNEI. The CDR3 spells CASSDRRHTSNQPQHF. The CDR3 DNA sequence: TGTGCCAGCAGTGACCGGCGGCATACTAGCAATCAGCCCCAGCATTTT.

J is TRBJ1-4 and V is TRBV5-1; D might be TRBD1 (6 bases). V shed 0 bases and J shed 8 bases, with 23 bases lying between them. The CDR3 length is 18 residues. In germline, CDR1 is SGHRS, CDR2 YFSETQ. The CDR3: CASSLESYRRGDYEKLFF. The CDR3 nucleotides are TGCGCCAGCAGCTTGGAATCTTATCGCAGGGGAGATTACGAAAAACTGTTTTTT.

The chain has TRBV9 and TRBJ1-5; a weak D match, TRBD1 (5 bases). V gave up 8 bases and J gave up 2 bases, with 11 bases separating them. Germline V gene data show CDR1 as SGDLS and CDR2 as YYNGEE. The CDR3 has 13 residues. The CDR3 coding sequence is TGTGCCAGAAAGGGGTCGGGCAATCAGCCCCAGCATTTT. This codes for CARKGSGNQPQHF.

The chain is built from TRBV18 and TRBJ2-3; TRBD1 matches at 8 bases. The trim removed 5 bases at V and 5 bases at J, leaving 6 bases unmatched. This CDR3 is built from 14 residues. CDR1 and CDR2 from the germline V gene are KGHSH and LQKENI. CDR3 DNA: TGTGCCAGCTCAACTCAGGGGGCCAGAGATACGCAGTATTTT. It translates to CASSTQGARDTQYF.

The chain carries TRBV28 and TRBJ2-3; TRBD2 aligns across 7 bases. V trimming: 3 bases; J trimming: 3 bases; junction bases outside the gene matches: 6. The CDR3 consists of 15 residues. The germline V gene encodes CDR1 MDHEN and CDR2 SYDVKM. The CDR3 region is CASSLNGGSTDTQYF. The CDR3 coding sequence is TGTGCCAGCAGTTTGAATGGCGGGAGTACAGATACGCAGTATTTT. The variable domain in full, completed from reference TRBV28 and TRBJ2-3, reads DVKVTQSSRYLVKRTGEKVFLECVQDMDHENMFWYRQDPGLGLRLIYFSYDVKMKEKGDIPEGYSVSREKKERFSLILESASTNQTSMYLCASSLNGGSTDTQYFGPGTRLTVL.

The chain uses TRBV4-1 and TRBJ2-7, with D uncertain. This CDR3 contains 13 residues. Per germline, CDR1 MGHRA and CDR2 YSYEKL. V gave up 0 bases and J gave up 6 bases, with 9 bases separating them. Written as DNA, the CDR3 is TGCGCCAGCAGCCAAGACGCAGTCCGCGAGCAGTACTTC. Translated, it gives CASSQDAVREQYF.

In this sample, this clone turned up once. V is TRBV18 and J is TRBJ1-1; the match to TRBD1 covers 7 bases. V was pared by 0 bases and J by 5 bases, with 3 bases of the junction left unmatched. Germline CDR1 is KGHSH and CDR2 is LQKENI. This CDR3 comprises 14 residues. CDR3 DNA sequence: TGTGCCAGCTCACCACCGACAGGGCTGACTGAAGCTTTCTTT. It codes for CASSPPTGLTEAFF. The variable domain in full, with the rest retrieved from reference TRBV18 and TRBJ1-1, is NAGVMQNPRHLVRRRGQEARLRCSPMKGHSHVYWYRQLPEEGLKFMVYLQKENIIDESGMPKERFSAEFPKEGPSILRIQQVVRGDSAAYFCASSPPTGLTEAFFGQGTRLTVV.

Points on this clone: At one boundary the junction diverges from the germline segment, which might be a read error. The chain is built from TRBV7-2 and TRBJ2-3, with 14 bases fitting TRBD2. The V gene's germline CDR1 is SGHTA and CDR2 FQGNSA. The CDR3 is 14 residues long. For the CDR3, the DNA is TGTGCCAGCAGCCGGCCGGGACTAGCGGGGGTGGCCCTTTTT. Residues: CASSRPGLAGVALF.

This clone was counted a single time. CDR3 sequence reads: CASSFSLGYNEQFF. The CDR3 bases are TGTGCCAGCAGCTTTAGTCTCGGGTACAATGAGCAGTTCTTC. The chain joins TRBV11-3 to TRBJ2-1; D unresolved. Germline CDR1 is SGHNT and CDR2 is YENEEA. The CDR3 is 14 residues long. V lost 3 bases to trimming and J lost 4 bases, with 10 bases between them.

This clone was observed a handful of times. DNA for the CDR3: TGTGCCAGTAGTATCCAGGGGAACACTGAAGCTTTCTTT. Translating gives CASSIQGNTEAFF. V and J are TRBV19 and TRBJ1-1, with D perhaps matching TRBD1 (5 bases). The CDR3 has 13 amino acids. The germline V and J ends were trimmed by 3 bases and 1 base, with 6 bases remaining between them. Germline assignment: CDR1 LNHDA and CDR2 SQIVND (reference sequence).

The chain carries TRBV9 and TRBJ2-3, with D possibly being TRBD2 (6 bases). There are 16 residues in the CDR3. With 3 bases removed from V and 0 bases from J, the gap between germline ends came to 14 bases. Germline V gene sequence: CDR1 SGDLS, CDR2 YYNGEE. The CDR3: CASSATLATSTDTQYF. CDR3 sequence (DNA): TGTGCCAGCAGCGCCACCCTAGCGACTAGCACAGATACGCAGTATTTT.

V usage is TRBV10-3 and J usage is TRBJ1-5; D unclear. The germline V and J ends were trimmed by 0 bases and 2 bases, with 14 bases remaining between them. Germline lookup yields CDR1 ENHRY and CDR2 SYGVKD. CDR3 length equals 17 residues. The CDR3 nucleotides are TGTGCCATCAGTGAGTCGATGTCGGGGTCCGGCAATCAGCCCCAGCATTTT. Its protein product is CAISESMSGSGNQPQHF.

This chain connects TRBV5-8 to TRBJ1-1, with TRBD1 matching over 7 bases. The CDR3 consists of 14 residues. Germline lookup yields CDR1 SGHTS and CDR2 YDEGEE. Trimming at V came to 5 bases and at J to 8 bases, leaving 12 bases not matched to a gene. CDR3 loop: CASRTKPGTAEAFF. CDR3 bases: TGTGCCAGCAGGACAAAACCCGGGACAGCGGAAGCTTTCTTT.

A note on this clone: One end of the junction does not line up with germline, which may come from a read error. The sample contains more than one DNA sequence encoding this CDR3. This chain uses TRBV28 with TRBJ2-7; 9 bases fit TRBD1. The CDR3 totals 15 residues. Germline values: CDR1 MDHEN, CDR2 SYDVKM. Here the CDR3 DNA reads TGCGCCAGCGGAGGGAGGCACAGGGGGCTTGACGAGCAGTACTTC. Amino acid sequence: CASGGRHRGLDEQYF.

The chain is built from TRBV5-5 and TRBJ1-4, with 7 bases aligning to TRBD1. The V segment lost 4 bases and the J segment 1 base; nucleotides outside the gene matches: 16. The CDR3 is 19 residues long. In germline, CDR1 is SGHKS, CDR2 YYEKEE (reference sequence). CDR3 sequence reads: CASSRGVGGQGETNEKLFF. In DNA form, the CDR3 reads TGTGCCAGCAGCCGTGGGGTAGGGGGCCAAGGCGAAACTAATGAAAAACTGTTTTTT.